This TCR beta chain comes out of a study of vaccination effects on CD4 cells after COVID-19 (dated by TCRdb to 2022 to 2024). For the study in its entirety: Two doses of either the BNT162b2 or the mRNA-1273 mRNA SARS-CoV-2 vaccine were administered to participants. Pre-vaccine samples were collected from two convalescent patients 16 days and one week before the first dose, corresponding to 142 and 148 days after COVID-19 diagnosis. In both COVID-19 convalescent patients and infection-naive vaccine recipients, the study compared SARS-CoV-2 spike-specific CD4+ TCR repertoires from before mRNA vaccination with those from after it. A total of around eleven COVID-19 convalescent patients and a handful of SARS-CoV-2-naive healthy vaccine recipients were included in the full study. Cultures from other donors in the study were sequenced using the Oncomine TCR Beta short-read assay on an Illumina iSeq 100.

Turning to this clone: What this receptor recognizes is not known. No much larger clonotype is one base removed from it; base qualities were not supplied.

In the ViraFEST assay, PBMC were stimulated with viral peptide pools, and TCR sequencing was then used to find antigen-specific CD4+ T cell clonotypes based on their expansion. After less than 13 days of culture, CD4+ T cells were isolated with the EasySep CD4+ T cell isolation kit. PCR-confirmed SARS-CoV-2 infection had occurred in convalescent patients between March and December 2020, before the Alpha, Beta and Delta variants emerged in the United States. Each well held fewer than 2.5 million PBMC cultured in IMDM containing 5% human AB serum, 8 to 10 IU/ml IL-2 and gentamicin, along with approximately 10 ug/ml peptides. An HIV-1 Nef peptide pool was used as the negative control culture condition. On days 3 and 7, half of the culture medium was replaced with fresh IL-2-containing medium. Each peptide stimulation condition was cultured in triplicate wells unless otherwise noted. PBMC were separated from whole blood using Ficoll-Paque Plus gradient centrifugation and were then either cryopreserved at -140C or used fresh. The QIAamp micro DNA kit was used to extract genomic DNA from the cultured CD4+ T cells.

Receptors were amplified or captured by the immunoSEQ multiplex PCR assay. DNA from the cultured, isolated CD4+ T cells was subjected to TCR beta CDR3 sequencing. The paper's processing steps were these. Non-productive TCR sequences were removed, reads were trimmed to the CDR3 region, and CDR3s of at least 7 amino acids were retained. Antigen-specific clonotypes were identified using the MANAFEST web app by comparison of expansion in peptide wells against reference cultures. To be called positive, a clone needed expansion at FDR<0.05 compared with the reference and with all other wells, an odds ratio greater than 5, and a frequency greater than 0.1% in two replicate wells. A clonotype was defined as cross-reactive if the clonotype was significantly expanded both in SARS-CoV-2 spike wells and in at least one common cold coronavirus spike condition. Levenshtein distance calculated with the stringdist R package was used to assess CDR3 similarity, and unrooted trees were constructed with ape in R 3.6.1. TCRdb provides this immuneACCESS table in a form limited to in-frame rearrangements. Some clones are lacking; in checked studies, under half of them reflect an unresolved V gene, and why the rest are absent is not known. For V, J and clone size, that table is used; D and trimming come from the DNA. The sample contains under 70,000 clones, under 80% of them found a single time. The ten most abundant clones make up over 5% of the sample.

Deletion took 1 base off V and 0 bases off J, with a span of 8 bases between the germline ends. According to the germline V gene, CDR1 reads SGHRS and CDR2 reads YFSETQ. The CDR3, cysteine through phenylalanine, is 15 amino acids long. Only the CDR3 DNA stays, 45 bases, in frame from base 1. On the study overall, not on this receptor specifically: At late post-vaccination timepoints, both infection-induced and vaccine-induced clones showed marked clonal contraction, consistent with waning T cell responses. The study was limited by a small number of convalescent patients and lacked early post-infection timepoints. For convalescent patients, new clones induced by the vaccine made up most of the post-vaccine spike-reactive repertoire, and these new clones were largely distinct from the clones induced by infection.

The sequence came from a human donor who had a prior SARS-CoV-2 infection. Sequenced here: CD4+ T cells from PBMCs cultured with HIV peptides, sampled before COVID-19 vaccination. Sample cell subset or site, as interpreted from the label and publication: HIV-1 Nef peptide pool negative control/reference culture. The chain is encoded by TRBV5-1 joined to TRBJ1-3; confidence is insufficient to name the D gene. The encoded CDR3 is CASSLTLNSGNTIYF. The DNA reads as follows: TGCGCCAGCAGCTTGACTCTTAACTCTGGAAACACCATATATTTT. The reference TRBV5-1 and TRBJ1-3 proteins fill in what lies around the CDR3, so the full variable domain reads KAGVTQTPRYLIKTRGQQVTLSCSPISGHRSVSWYQQTPGQGLQFLFEYFSETQRNKGNFPGRFSGRQFSNSRSEMNVSTLELGDSALYLCASSLTLNSGNTIYFGEGSWLTVV.